The 14 T cell receptor beta chains listed next were all sequenced from one sample in a study of shared clonotypes between healthy human individuals. Here immunoSEQ multiplex PCR was the method, and the copy in TCRdb shows in-frame clones only, minus some. The repertoire holds about half a million clones, around 80% seen once, with approximately 12% in the top ten. Sequencing used PBMCs. These receptors were collected from a woman between 40 and 50 years old in good health. Some clones in this sample may be carry-over from other donors' samples.

This clone was seen a handful of times. This sequence joins TRBV6-1 and TRBJ2-1; 9 positions agree with TRBD2. The length of the CDR3 is 14 residues. The germline V gene encodes CDR1 MNHNS and CDR2 SASEGT. The J segment lost 13 bases and the V segment lost 6 bases, leaving 13 bases of the junction unmatched. CDR3 in amino acids: CASRSLGLALEQFF. The CDR3 nucleotides read TGTGCCAGCAGGAGCCTGGGACTAGCATTAGAACAGTTCTTC.

The chain couples TRBV7-8 to TRBJ1-5; a possible D gene is TRBD1 (5 bases). The ends were cut back, 3 bases at V and 7 bases at J, with 13 bases in the middle. CDR1 and CDR2 from the germline V gene are SGHVS and FQNEAQ. There are 14 residues in the CDR3. The CDR3 DNA reads as TGTGCCAGCAGCTTGCGCGGGTCAGGGCAGCCCCAGCATTTT. Translation: CASSLRGSGQPQHF.

The rearrangement links TRBV27 to TRBJ2-7, with 9 bases aligning to TRBD1. In germline, CDR1 is MNHEY, CDR2 SMNVEV (reference sequence). CDR3 length: 15 residues. V lost 5 bases to trimming and J lost 3 bases; unmatched junction nucleotides: 8. The CDR3 is CASSPRTGALYEQYF. The CDR3 DNA is TGTGCCAGCAGTCCCCGGACAGGGGCCCTCTACGAGCAGTACTTC.

This clone has only one observation. The chain employs TRBV29-1 and TRBJ1-1; 7 bases agree with TRBD1. The CDR3 is 15 residues long. V was pared by 1 base and J by 4 bases, with 9 bases of the junction left unmatched. The germline gives CDR1 SQVTM, CDR2 ANQGSEA. The CDR3 bases are TGCAGCGTTGAAGCCCTGGGCAGGGGGGGCACTGAAGCTTTCTTT. It encodes CSVEALGRGGTEAFF.

The chain couples TRBV11-1 to TRBJ2-2, with D unclear. Germline CDR1 SGHAT, CDR2 FQDESV (reference sequence). The CDR3 is 14 amino acids. Trimming pared 5 bases from V and 6 bases from J, leaving 13 bases between. CDR3 sequence: CASSKWSPPGELFF. The DNA for the CDR3 is TGTGCCAGCAGCAAATGGTCCCCCCCCGGGGAGCTGTTTTTT.

This clone was seen once. The chain employs TRBV28 and TRBJ2-2; 11 bases match TRBD1. CDR3 length equals 14 residues. The ends lost 4 bases at V and 7 bases at J; junction bases unmatched: 2. Germline V gene data show CDR1 as MDHEN and CDR2 as SYDVKM. CDR3 protein: CASSWDRGIGELFF. CDR3 bases: TGTGCCAGCAGTTGGGACAGGGGGATCGGGGAGCTGTTTTTT.

The V call is TRBV6-5, the J call TRBJ1-2; the D gene is possibly TRBD1 (5 bases). From germline, CDR1 is MNHEY and CDR2 SVGAGI. The CDR3 extends over 16 amino acids. V was clipped by 0 bases and J by 1 base, with 12 bases between them. CDR3 sequence (DNA): TGTGCCAGCAGTTACTCTTCGGGGGGAGTTAACTATGGCTACACCTTC. This translates into CASSYSSGGVNYGYTF.

This rearrangement joins TRBV6-5 to TRBJ2-5; perhaps TRBD1 as D (7 bases). V shed 5 bases and J shed 5 bases, with 15 bases lying between them. Germline CDR1 is MNHEY and CDR2 is SVGAGI. The CDR3 length is 14 residues. CDR3 nucleotides: TGTGCCAGCAGTCCCGGGGGACAGCAGGAGACCCAGTACTTC. Translating gives CASSPGGQQETQYF.

The chain couples TRBV5-1 to TRBJ1-4, with D maybe TRBD1 (6 bases). Per germline, CDR1 SGHRS and CDR2 YFSETQ. The CDR3 contains 14 residues. V lost 4 bases and J 8 bases, leaving 15 bases between the germline ends. CDR3 DNA sequence: TGCGCCAGCAGCCGGGACACCGGGGAAGAAAAACTGTTTTTT. Its translation: CASSRDTGEEKLFF.

The J gene is TRBJ2-7, the V gene TRBV28; D is perhaps TRBD1 (6 bases). Germline V gives CDR1 MDHEN, CDR2 SYDVKM. This CDR3 region has 15 residues. V was clipped by 6 bases and J by 0 bases, with 15 bases between them. CDR3 loop: CASSETGYSSYEQYF. The CDR3 nucleotides read TGTGCCAGCAGCGAGACAGGTTATAGCTCCTACGAGCAGTACTTC.

This chain connects TRBV25-1 to TRBJ2-1; D is undetermined. This CDR3 spans 14 amino acids. The germline gives CDR1 MGHDK, CDR2 SYGVNS. The V end was cut by 4 bases, the J end by 7 bases, with 14 bases between. The CDR3 reads CASSGLPEVNEQFF. The CDR3 DNA is TGTGCCAGCAGTGGCCTACCGGAAGTAAATGAGCAGTTCTTC.

The gene calls are TRBV29-1 and TRBJ2-2; D gene uncertain. Per germline, CDR1 SQVTM and CDR2 ANQGSEA. The germline V and J ends were trimmed by 3 bases and 6 bases, with 8 bases remaining between them. The CDR3 contains 12 residues. This CDR3 reads CSVDNGAGELFF. Here the CDR3 DNA reads TGCAGCGTTGATAATGGGGCCGGGGAGCTGTTTTTT.

This clone was recorded many times. The chain couples TRBV2 to TRBJ2-1; 7 bases fit TRBD2. The CDR3 totals 13 residues. V lost 7 bases and J lost 9; bases outside the gene matches: 9. Germline CDR1 and CDR2: SNHLY and FYNNEI. CDR3 DNA: TGTGCCAGCACCCCGGATTGGGGGGGTGAGCAGTTCTTC. Protein sequence: CASTPDWGGEQFF.

This clone has ten or more counts. Other nucleotide sequences in the sample specify the same CDR3. The chain carries TRBV7-9 and TRBJ2-2; TRBD2 agrees at 9 bases. V gave up 1 base and J gave up 6 bases; unmatched junction bases: 0. Germline V CDR1 and CDR2: SEHNR, FQNEAQ (reference sequence). CDR3 size: 14 residues. The CDR3 loop is CASSLGLAAGELFF. The CDR3 region has the DNA TGTGCCAGCAGCTTAGGACTAGCGGCCGGGGAGCTGTTTTTT. Full variable domain (outside the CDR3, taken from reference TRBV7-9 and TRBJ2-2): DTGVSQNPRHKITKRGQNVTFRCDPISEHNRLYWYRQTLGQGPEFLTYFQNEAQLEKSRLLSDRFSAERPKGSFSTLEIQRTEQGDSAMYLCASSLGLAAGELFFGEGSRLTVL.